This TCR beta chain appears in the sequencing data of a study of cytomegalovirus exposure and HLA in healthy donors. PCR employed 60 Vbeta and 13 Jbeta primers. TCRdb keeps only in-frame clones here, not all; method: immunoSEQ multiplex PCR. Of approximately 130,000 clones in the sample, around 85% are singletons; the top ten hold about 6.7%. Study-wide results and limits: Per published reports, the classifier diagnosed cytomegalovirus status with high specificity and sensitivity. Sequence variants that were highly shared formed a cluster that was likely a sequencing artifact. According to the study, 180 or so TCR beta chains were cytomegalovirus-associated.

The CDR3 consists of 16 residues. Germline CDR1 reads SSHAT; CDR2 reads FNYEAQ (reference sequence). The V and J ends lost 1 base and 3 bases, in that order; junction bases with no gene match: 0. Worth noting for this clone: As yet, its antigen is unknown.

The specimen was PBMCs. The origin of this receptor is a woman aged 25 to 39 in good health and CMV-seropositive. J is TRBJ2-1 and V is TRBV7-7; 13 positions agree with TRBD2. CDR3 sequence reads: CASSLGLAGGYNEQFF. DNA for the CDR3: TGTGCCAGCAGCTTAGGACTAGCGGGGGGCTACAATGAGCAGTTCTTC.